This TCR beta chain was profiled in a study of Ad26.COV2.S vaccination and SARS-CoV-2 variants. Study background: Dosing was one shot or two shots 56 days apart.

Repertoires were generated with immunoSEQ multiplex PCR, while TCRdb's copy carries only in-frame clones and drops some. The top ten clones hold roughly 3.2% of a sample with hundreds of thousands of clones, roughly 91% of them seen once. Treatment indicated: over 15 received Ad26.COV2.S at low or high dose, single or two shots; a few received placebo; per-sample allocation not given. Samples came from day 63 after the first vaccine or placebo injection. CDR3 length equals 15 residues. Unmatched junction bases numbered 4, after V lost 3 bases and J lost 0 bases. CDR1 and CDR2 from the germline V gene are LGHNA and YNFKEQ.

The sequence came from a person aged 18 to 65 who received the Ad26.COV2.S COVID-19 vaccine or a placebo. V is TRBV4-2 and J is TRBJ1-1; 7 nucleotides match TRBD1. The input for sequencing was peripheral blood, taken in a trial of Ad26.COV2.S vaccine versus placebo. CDR3 protein: CASSHTGDLNTEAFF. The CDR3 bases are TGTGCCAGCAGCCATACAGGGGACCTGAACACTGAAGCTTTCTTT.